The clone carrying this T cell receptor delta chain turned up a few times. Its antigen is unidentified. CDR1 and CDR2 from the germline V gene are TSWWSYY and QGS. The CDR3 runs 16 residues. The V end lost 2 bases, the J end lost 3 bases, and 16 bases lay between the germline ends. The data were taken from a study of Vδ1+ human thymocytes. General study points: Thymic TRG and TRD repertoires appeared highly polyclonal, with Gaussian CDR3 length distributions. Thymic delta-chain repertoires held roughly 18% Vdelta2 sequences and few Vdelta3, despite high sort purity.

RNA was extracted from the cells and then reverse transcribed. Pooled V-gene forward primers with one constant-region reverse primer generated the CDR3 amplicons by multiplex PCR. TCRdb reanalysed the multiplex PCR reads with CATT. Altogether 50,000 to 75,000 delta-chain clones are present, roughly 16% being singletons, with the ten largest covering about 0.4%. Purity of the sorted Vdelta1+ thymocytes ranged from about 98% to 99.6%. V gene TRDV1 combines with J gene TRDJ1; D is uncertain. The sequence was obtained from a girl younger than two who had congenital heart surgery. Sequencing was carried out using Vdelta1+ gamma-delta thymocytes from the thymus. Subset given: FACS-sorted CD3+ TCRalphabeta- TCRVdelta1+ TCRVdelta2- thymocytes. As DNA, the CDR3 is TGTGCTCTTGGGGAAGGCAAGGAATCCAAAGCCGATAAACTCATCTTT. Residues: CALGEGKESKADKLIF.